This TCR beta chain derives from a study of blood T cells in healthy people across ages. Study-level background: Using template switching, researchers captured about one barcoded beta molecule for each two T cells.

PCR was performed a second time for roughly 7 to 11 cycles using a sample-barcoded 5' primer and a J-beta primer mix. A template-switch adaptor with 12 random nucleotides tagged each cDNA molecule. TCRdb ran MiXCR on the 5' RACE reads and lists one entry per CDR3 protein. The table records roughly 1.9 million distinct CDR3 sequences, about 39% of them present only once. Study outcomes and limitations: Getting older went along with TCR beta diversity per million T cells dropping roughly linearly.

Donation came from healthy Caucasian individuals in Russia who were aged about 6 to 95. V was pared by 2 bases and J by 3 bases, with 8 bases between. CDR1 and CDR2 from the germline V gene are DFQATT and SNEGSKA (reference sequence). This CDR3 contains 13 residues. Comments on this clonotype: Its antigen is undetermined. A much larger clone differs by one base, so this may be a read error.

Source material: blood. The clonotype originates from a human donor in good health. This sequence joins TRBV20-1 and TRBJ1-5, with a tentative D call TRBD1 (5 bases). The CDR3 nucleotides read TGCAGTGCTAGAACGGACACCAATCAGCCCCAGCATTTT. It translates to CSARTDTNQPQHF.